This T cell receptor (beta chain) appears in the sequencing data of a study of blood T cell repertoires in COVID-19. Turning to the study itself: The cDNA or gDNA used as material had been derived from T cells, B-cell-depleted T cells, or PBMCs.

The assay was immunoSEQ multiplex PCR, and TCRdb's table has in-frame clones only and misses some. This sample has 250,000 to 300,000 clones, with roughly 93% found just once. The V and J ends lost 5 bases and 5 bases respectively, with 15 bases between them. This CDR3 is built from 14 residues. CDR1 MGHRA and CDR2 YSYEKL come from the germline V gene. Individuals drawn from some 25 US areas were about 18 to 89 years old. Cohort placement rested on clinical history that participants reported themselves. This clonotype was sampled from a middle-aged woman with acute COVID-19. The sequencing sample was made of PBMCs or T cells enriched from blood (not recorded which). The chain couples TRBV4-1 to TRBJ2-5; D is possibly TRBD2 (7 bases). The CDR3, as DNA: TGCGCCAGCAGCTTAGGGGGGGGGCTGGAGACCCAGTACTTC. Amino acid sequence: CASSLGGGLETQYF.